The 27 T cell receptor beta chains in this list originate from one sample, sequenced in a study of shared clonotypes between healthy human individuals. Data came from immunoSEQ multiplex PCR; TCRdb stores just in-frame clones and leaves some out. Found here are about 2 million clones, 95% of them singletons; the top ten hold 0.1% to 0.15%. The sequenced sample consisted of naive CD4+ T cells sorted from blood. Subset specified: CD45RA+ positively selected. These receptors were obtained from a man aged 18 to 30 in good health.

V and J are TRBV5-8 and TRBJ2-7; no definite D call. V lost 0 bases and J lost 0, with 10 bases in between. Germline CDR1 and CDR2: SGHTS and YDEGEE. This CDR3 has 15 amino acids. CDR3 nucleotides: TGTGCCAGCAGCTTGGAGGCGGCCAGCTCCTACGAGCAGTACTTC. This translates into CASSLEAASSYEQYF.

Regarding this clone: A read error may produce the germline difference seen at one junction end. The J gene is TRBJ1-3, the V gene TRBV18; D call uncertain. Germline values: CDR1 KGHSH, CDR2 LQKENI. This CDR3 spans 16 amino acids. The CDR3 reads CASSPPTLRSGDTIYF. The CDR3 region has the DNA TGTGCCAGCTCACCACCGACACTACGCTCTGGAGACACCATATATTTT.

The chain employs TRBV30 and TRBJ1-3; possibly TRBD1 for D (5 bases). In germline, CDR1 is GTSNPN, CDR2 SVGIG (reference sequence). Trimming took off 4 bases at V and 0 bases at J, with 13 bases between the two ends. The CDR3 sequence is 15 residues long. Written as DNA, the CDR3 is TGTGCCTGGATCGGGGCCGAAACCTCTGGAAACACCATATATTTT. As protein: CAWIGAETSGNTIYF.

This sequence joins TRBV5-1 and TRBJ2-5, with D unresolved. V was trimmed by 7 bases and J by 4 bases, leaving 14 bases between them. Germline lookup yields CDR1 SGHRS and CDR2 YFSETQ. This CDR3 is 13 amino acids long. This CDR3 reads CASGQSPRETQYF. The CDR3 DNA sequence: TGCGCCAGCGGCCAAAGCCCGCGAGAGACCCAGTACTTC.

CDR3 in amino acids: CATKPGGAYEQYF. The CDR3 bases are TGTGCCACCAAACCTGGGGGCGCCTACGAGCAGTACTTC. This chain connects TRBV10-3 to TRBJ2-7, with D maybe TRBD1 (6 bases). Trimming shortened V by 10 bases and J by 2 bases, and 15 bases separated the two germline ends. The CDR3 loop spans 13 amino acids. Germline assignment: CDR1 ENHRY and CDR2 SYGVKD.

The gene calls are TRBV6-1 and TRBJ2-1; 16 positions agree with TRBD2. Losses at the gene ends were 4 bases for V and 4 bases for J; bases not matched to a gene: 7. The germline gives CDR1 MNHNS, CDR2 SASEGT. This CDR3 is built from 18 residues. CDR3 amino acids: CASSGGTSGGARYNEQFF. CDR3 sequence (DNA): TGTGCCAGCAGTGGAGGGACTAGCGGGGGGGCACGATACAATGAGCAGTTCTTC.

The table lists this clone with a count of one. The chain employs TRBV2 and TRBJ2-2, with 8 bases fitting TRBD2. With V trimmed by 7 bases and J by 3 bases, 10 bases remained unmatched. CDR3 size: 16 residues. Germline-derived CDR1 and CDR2 are SNHLY and FYNNEI. The CDR3 region has the DNA TGTGCCAGCACGGGGGGGCCAGTATCGGACACCGGGGAGCTGTTTTTT. Protein product: CASTGGPVSDTGELFF.

The J gene is TRBJ1-2, the V gene TRBV30, with 11 bases that match TRBD1. This CDR3 spans 16 amino acids. Germline V gene sequence: CDR1 GTSNPN, CDR2 SVGIG (reference sequence). V was clipped by 3 bases and J by 5 bases; unmatched bases: 11. The CDR3 sequence is CAWRDTGQGESYGYTF. Here the CDR3 DNA reads TGTGCCTGGAGGGACACGGGACAGGGGGAATCGTATGGCTACACCTTC.

The chain uses TRBV30 and TRBJ1-2; D unresolved. V dropped 6 bases and J dropped 8 bases, with 16 bases sitting between them. CDR3 length: 12 amino acids. From germline, CDR1 is GTSNPN and CDR2 SVGIG (reference sequence). The CDR3, as DNA: TGTGCCTGCCACATAGGTCTCCGGGGCTACACCTTC. Its translation: CACHIGLRGYTF.

The chain combines TRBV10-3 with TRBJ2-3, with D possibly matching TRBD2 (5 bases). The germline V and J ends were trimmed by 3 bases and 3 bases, with 16 bases remaining between them. CDR3 length equals 16 residues. Germline V CDR1 and CDR2: ENHRY, SYGVKD. The CDR3 region is CAISDLLSRDTDTQYF. CDR3 DNA: TGTGCCATCAGTGACCTACTTAGTCGGGATACAGATACGCAGTATTTT.

The V and J genes are TRBV6-5 and TRBJ2-7; the match to TRBD2 covers 12 bases. V gave up 7 bases and J gave up 3 bases; unmatched junction bases: 4. CDR3 length: 14 amino acids. Germline V CDR1 and CDR2: MNHEY, SVGAGI. This chain's CDR3 is CASNRLAGDYEQYF. CDR3 DNA: TGTGCCAGCAATAGACTAGCGGGGGACTACGAGCAGTACTTC.

The chain links TRBV28 to TRBJ1-2, with D unclear. CDR3 size: 13 residues. Trimming cost V 6 bases and J 2 bases, with 10 bases left between them. The V gene's germline CDR1 is MDHEN and CDR2 SYDVKM. Here the CDR3 DNA reads TGTGCCAGCAGCGACACTACCAACTATGGCTACACCTTC. This sequence encodes CASSDTTNYGYTF.

J is TRBJ2-2 and V is TRBV10-3; a possible D gene is TRBD1 (6 bases). The CDR3 loop spans 14 amino acids. Between the trimmed V and J ends, which lost 5 bases and 4 bases, there was a span of 11 bases. Germline V gene lookup returns CDR1 ENHRY and CDR2 SYGVKD. In nucleotides, the CDR3 is TGTGCCATCAGTTCACAGGGATCCACCGGGGAGCTGTTTTTT. Amino acid sequence: CAISSQGSTGELFF.

The count of this clone is one. The chain combines TRBV29-1 with TRBJ2-5; 8 bases align to TRBD1. Per the germline V gene, CDR1 is SQVTM and CDR2 is ANQGSEA. The CDR3 totals 12 residues. Trimming at V came to 5 bases and at J to 5 bases, leaving 4 bases not matched to a gene. Written as DNA, the CDR3 is TGCAGCGTTAGGACAGGGCGGGAGACCCAGTACTTC. This codes for CSVRTGRETQYF.

As concerns this clone: The same CDR3 can be traced to other DNA sequences in this sample. J is TRBJ2-7 and V is TRBV5-4; D is possibly TRBD2 (6 bases). The CDR3 has 14 residues. Trimming removed 0 bases at V and 1 base at J, with 8 bases between. CDR1 and CDR2 (germline): SGHNT, YYREEE (reference sequence). The CDR3 DNA follows: TGTGCCAGCAGCTTGGAGGGACTGTCCTACGAGCAGTACTTC. Translation: CASSLEGLSYEQYF.

This rearrangement joins TRBV5-8 to TRBJ1-1; D perhaps matches TRBD1 (5 bases). The V and J ends lost 3 bases and 1 base respectively, with 10 bases between them. Per germline, CDR1 SGHTS and CDR2 YDEGEE. The CDR3 is 14 amino acids. The DNA of the CDR3 is TGTGCCAGCAGCTCGGCAGGGAGGAACACTGAAGCTTTCTTT. It codes for CASSSAGRNTEAFF.

For the CDR3, the DNA is TGCGCCAGCAGCACAGGGAACGGGGAGCTGTTTTTT. Translating it yields CASSTGNGELFF. The rearrangement joins TRBV5-1 to TRBJ2-2; tentative D call: TRBD1 (6 bases). The CDR3 totals 12 residues. Germline V gene data show CDR1 as SGHRS and CDR2 as YFSETQ. V shed 4 bases and J shed 7 bases, with 8 bases lying between them.

The rearrangement uses TRBV18 and TRBJ1-2, with unresolved D. The length of the CDR3 is 14 residues. Trimming shortened V by 3 bases and J by 1 base, and 9 bases separated the two germline ends. Germline CDR1 and CDR2: KGHSH and LQKENI. The CDR3 nucleotides are TGTGCCAGCTCACCTAGTACAGTTAACTATGGCTACACCTTC. Amino acid sequence: CASSPSTVNYGYTF.

The chain joins TRBV11-2 to TRBJ1-5; D is ambiguous. CDR3 length equals 15 residues. V shed 2 bases and J shed 3 bases, with 11 bases lying between them. CDR1 is SGHAT, CDR2 FQNNGV, per germline. CDR3 DNA sequence: TGTGCCAGCAGCTTAACACTGGGGAACAATCAGCCCCAGCATTTT. Amino acids: CASSLTLGNNQPQHF. Complete variable domain (other parts from reference TRBV11-2 and TRBJ1-5): EAGVAQSPRYKIIEKRQSVAFWCNPISGHATLYWYQQILGQGPKLLIQFQNNGVVDDSQLPKDRFSAERLKGVDSTLKIQPAKLEDSAVYLCASSLTLGNNQPQHFGDGTRLSIL.

The rearrangement uses TRBV4-1 and TRBJ2-1, with D perhaps TRBD1 or TRBD2 (5 bases each). CDR1 and CDR2 (germline): MGHRA, YSYEKL. V lost 2 bases to trimming and J lost 8 bases, with 13 bases between them. The CDR3 has 14 residues. CDR3: CASSQKVLGDEQFF. The CDR3 region has the DNA TGCGCCAGCAGCCAAAAGGTCTTGGGGGATGAGCAGTTCTTC.

The chain employs TRBV7-2 and TRBJ2-1, with a tentative D call TRBD1 (6 bases). Per the germline V gene, CDR1 is SGHTA and CDR2 is FQGNSA. V lost 5 bases and J lost 15, with 14 bases in between. The CDR3 contains 11 residues. The CDR3 DNA sequence: TGTGCCAGCAGCCCGGACAGATTGGGGTTCTTC. This translates into CASSPDRLGFF.

V and J are TRBV5-4 and TRBJ1-1, with D perhaps matching TRBD1 (6 bases). This CDR3 is 15 amino acids long. V gave up 0 bases and J gave up 5 bases, with 14 bases separating them. Germline CDR1 SGHNT, CDR2 YYREEE (reference sequence). For the CDR3, the DNA is TGTGCCAGCAGCTTGGGGTCGGGGGCTAAAACTGAAGCTTTCTTT. Translation gives CASSLGSGAKTEAFF.

The rearrangement links TRBV30 to TRBJ1-4; 10 bases fit TRBD1. Germline-derived CDR1 and CDR2 are GTSNPN and SVGIG (reference sequence). J lost 8 bases, V lost 3 bases, and 6 bases had no gene match. CDR3 length: 14 amino acids. The CDR3 reads CAWSRGTGEEKLFF. In DNA, the CDR3 is TGTGCCTGGAGCCGCGGGACAGGGGAGGAAAAACTGTTTTTT.

This chain joins TRBV6-4 and TRBJ2-2, with 7 bases aligning to TRBD2. The J segment lost 0 bases and the V segment lost 8 bases, leaving 3 bases of the junction unmatched. Germline V lookup: CDR1 MRHNA, CDR2 SNTAGT. This CDR3 is 14 amino acids long. The CDR3 spells CASLRGANTGELFF. The CDR3 DNA sequence: TGTGCCAGCCTTCGGGGGGCGAACACCGGGGAGCTGTTTTTT.

V is TRBV10-3 and J is TRBJ1-5; D is uncertain. Germline lookup yields CDR1 ENHRY and CDR2 SYGVKD. This CDR3 region has 15 residues. Trimming took off 3 bases at V and 0 bases at J, with 9 bases between the two ends. The CDR3 DNA reads as TGTGCCATCAGTGAATTCGGGGATAGCAATCAGCCCCAGCATTTT. Protein: CAISEFGDSNQPQHF.

The chain is built from TRBV11-2 and TRBJ2-7; D ambiguous. Trimming removed 4 bases from V and 2 bases from J, with 12 bases in between. Germline loops: CDR1 SGHAT, CDR2 FQNNGV. CDR3 length: 14 residues. The CDR3 loop is CASSSLARPYEQYF. CDR3 bases: TGTGCCAGCAGCTCCTTAGCCAGACCCTACGAGCAGTACTTC.

Worth noting for this clone: Other nucleotide sequences from this sample produce the same CDR3. The rearrangement joins TRBV6-6 to TRBJ1-5; the match to TRBD1 covers 7 bases. This CDR3 contains 16 residues. Germline trimming cut 3 bases from V and 0 bases from J; bases unmatched to any gene: 5. Germline CDR1 reads MNHNY; CDR2 reads SVGAGI (reference sequence). This chain's CDR3 is CASSYSGGYSNQPQHF. The CDR3 nucleotides are TGTGCCAGCAGTTATTCAGGGGGGTATAGCAATCAGCCCCAGCATTTT.